This TCR beta chain is drawn from a study of blood T cell repertoires in COVID-19. Study at large: The samples span acute and convalescent COVID-19 from the United States, Italy and Spain. T cells, B-cell-depleted T cells, or PBMCs supplied cDNA or gDNA.

Original methodology: Amplification with reference gene primers provided the estimates of nucleated cell counts. The protocol was immunoSEQ multiplex PCR, while the TCRdb copy is restricted to in-frame clones and leaves out a portion. V, J and clone size are taken as reported in that table, and D and trimming were inferred from the DNA itself. The sample shows 150,000 to 200,000 clones, approximately 83% of them seen only once. The V end lost 2 bases, the J end lost 5 bases, and 15 bases lay between the germline ends. The germline V gene encodes CDR1 MDHEN and CDR2 SYDVKM. The CDR3 runs to 15 residues.

The rearrangement joins TRBV28 to TRBJ2-5, with D possibly TRBD1 on 6 matching bases. The sample consisted of peripheral blood. The sequence was collected from a man in his fifties or sixties with acute or convalescent COVID-19. CDR3 nucleotides: TGTGCCAGCAGTTTAGTCGGGACATCGAGGGAGACCCAGTACTTC. It yields the protein CASSLVGTSRETQYF. The variable domain in full, completed from reference TRBV28 and TRBJ2-5, reads DVKVTQSSRYLVKRTGEKVFLECVQDMDHENMFWYRQDPGLGLRLIYFSYDVKMKEKGDIPEGYSVSREKKERFSLILESASTNQTSMYLCASSLVGTSRETQYFGPGTRLLVL.